Listed below are T cell receptor beta chains from one sample, sequenced in a study of blood T cell repertoires in COVID-19. Assay used: immunoSEQ multiplex PCR; TCRdb lists only in-frame clones, some missing. The sample has over 95,000 clones; 85% are singletons. What was sequenced was peripheral blood. These receptors were taken from a man aged 35-49 years with acute or convalescent COVID-19. Each CDR3 is given with its conserved first and last residue. Each record gives: D gene, V gene, clone size, J gene, CDR3 protein, CDR3 DNA. A D gene is named only where the DNA matches it firmly. Size tells how often a clone was seen (once, few, many) or the class of an expanded clone, and some rows leave it out.

D: -; V: TRBV15; size: -; J: TRBJ2-6; CDR3: CATSSFSVAPSSGANVLTF; DNA: TGTGCCACCAGCAGCTTCTCGGTGGCTCCTAGCTCTGGGGCCAACGTCCTGACTTTC
D: -; V: TRBV2; size: few; J: TRBJ2-7; CDR3: CASSGQGGEQYF; DNA: TGTGCCAGCAGTGGGCAAGGCGGCGAGCAGTACTTC
D: -; V: TRBV10-1; size: -; J: TRBJ1-4; CDR3: CASRPSRGEKLFF; DNA: TGCGCCAGTCGGCCTTCCCGAGGGGAAAAACTGTTTTTT
D: TRBD1; V: TRBV7-9; size: -; J: TRBJ2-7; CDR3: CASSPSGTDYEQYF; DNA: TGTGCCAGCAGCCCTTCCGGGACAGACTACGAGCAGTACTTC
D: TRBD2; V: TRBV9; size: once; J: TRBJ2-3; CDR3: CASSVYGTSLSSTDTQYF; DNA: TGTGCCAGCAGCGTATACGGGACTAGCCTAAGTAGCACAGATACGCAGTATTTT
D: TRBD2; V: TRBV27; size: -; J: TRBJ2-3; CDR3: CASSSPVAGAETSTDTQYF; DNA: TGTGCCAGCAGTTCCCCGGTAGCGGGGGCGGAAACTAGCACAGATACGCAGTATTTT
D: -; V: TRBV4-1; size: few; J: TRBJ1-1; CDR3: CASSQGQFPLVEAFF; DNA: TGCGCCAGCAGCCAAGGACAGTTTCCCCTTGTGGAAGCTTTCTTT
D: -; V: TRBV27; size: once; J: TRBJ2-1; CDR3: CASSFRPGNNEQFF; DNA: TGTGCCAGCAGTTTCCGGCCGGGAAACAATGAGCAGTTCTTC
D: -; V: TRBV28; size: -; J: TRBJ2-6; CDR3: CATLLEATGANVLTF; DNA: TGTGCCACCTTGCTGGAGGCCACTGGGGCCAACGTCCTGACTTTC
D: TRBD1; V: TRBV5-4; size: -; J: TRBJ1-1; CDR3: CASSSGTGSTEAFF; DNA: TGTGCCAGCAGCTCGGGGACAGGGTCCACTGAAGCTTTCTTT
D: -; V: TRBV11-2; size: -; J: TRBJ2-3; CDR3: CASSSAPRGAADTQYF; DNA: TGTGCCAGCAGCTCCGCCCCTCGCGGGGCCGCAGATACGCAGTATTTT
D: -; V: TRBV12-3/TRBV12-4; size: -; J: TRBJ2-7; CDR3: CASRRLGDEQYF; DNA: TGTGCCAGCAGGCGACTAGGGGACGAGCAGTACTTC
D: -; V: TRBV7-8; size: -; J: TRBJ1-1; CDR3: CASSSGGTYLRTEAFF; DNA: TGTGCCAGCAGCTCGGGGGGGACGTACTTGAGGACTGAAGCTTTCTTT
D: -; V: TRBV19; size: many; J: TRBJ1-1; CDR3: CASSKWATENTEAFF; DNA: TGTGCCAGTAGTAAATGGGCAACAGAAAACACTGAAGCTTTCTTT
D: TRBD1; V: TRBV6-5; size: -; J: TRBJ2-7; CDR3: CASGDEGQGADEQYF; DNA: TGTGCCAGCGGCGATGAGGGACAGGGGGCGGACGAGCAGTACTTC
D: -; V: TRBV7-2; size: -; J: TRBJ2-2; CDR3: CASSLTTGNTGELFF; DNA: TGTGCCAGCAGCCTCACGACAGGGAACACCGGGGAGCTGTTTTTT
D: TRBD2; V: TRBV11-2; size: few; J: TRBJ2-3; CDR3: CASSPSGGLAGVTDTQYF; DNA: TGTGCCAGCAGCCCATCGGGGGGACTAGCGGGGGTCACAGATACGCAGTATTTT
D: -; V: TRBV25-1; size: -; J: TRBJ2-5; CDR3: CASSELTGGLGTQYF; DNA: TGTGCCAGCAGTGAATTGACAGGCGGGCTTGGGACCCAGTACTTC
D: TRBD1; V: TRBV6-6; size: -; J: TRBJ2-7; CDR3: CASSYSGTGSYEQYF; DNA: TGTGCCAGCAGTTACTCCGGGACAGGGTCCTACGAGCAGTACTTC
D: TRBD2; V: TRBV6-2/TRBV6-3; size: -; J: TRBJ2-7; CDR3: CASSGLAQNYEQYF; DNA: TGTGCCAGCAGCGGACTAGCGCAAAACTACGAGCAGTACTTC
D: -; V: TRBV19; size: -; J: TRBJ2-2; CDR3: CASTGAVANTGELFF; DNA: TGTGCCAGTACCGGCGCGGTGGCTAACACCGGGGAGCTGTTTTTT
D: -; V: TRBV18; size: -; J: TRBJ1-4; CDR3: CASSPRQDTEKLFF; DNA: TGTGCCAGCTCACCCCGGCAGGATACTGAAAAACTGTTTTTT
D: -; V: TRBV2; size: -; J: TRBJ2-5; CDR3: CASRPDRSQETQYF; DNA: TGTGCCAGCAGACCCGACAGGTCACAAGAGACCCAGTACTTC
D: -; V: TRBV27; size: -; J: TRBJ1-2; CDR3: CASSPYRDRFQGYTF; DNA: TGTGCCAGCAGTCCTTACCGCGACAGGTTCCAGGGCTACACCTTC
D: -; V: TRBV10-3; size: -; J: TRBJ2-6; CDR3: CAISESISPYLGANVLTF; DNA: TGTGCCATCAGTGAGTCGATTTCGCCTTACTTAGGGGCCAACGTCCTGACTTTC
D: TRBD1; V: TRBV3-1/TRBV3-2; size: -; J: TRBJ2-5; CDR3: CAAATGGAQETQYF; DNA: TGTGCCGCAGCAACAGGGGGCGCACAAGAGACCCAGTACTTC
D: TRBD1; V: TRBV27; size: -; J: TRBJ1-1; CDR3: CASSWTGAMGAEAFF; DNA: TGTGCCAGCAGTTGGACAGGGGCGATGGGAGCTGAAGCTTTCTTT
D: -; V: TRBV6-5; size: once; J: TRBJ1-1; CDR3: CASSLVEGGTEAFF; DNA: TGTGCCAGCAGCCTAGTCGAAGGGGGCACTGAAGCTTTCTTT